This T cell receptor beta chain appears in the sequencing data of a study of CD8+ T cells in alopecia areata. Study observations and caveats: Resident alphabeta T-cell populations of normal skin are likewise subject to sequencing in scalp samples. Patients showed less clear TCR sequence sharing than mice, possibly partly because of HLA diversity. Higher clonality was seen in lesional scalp than in normal scalp, especially in alopecia totalis/universalis.

In regard to this clone: What it binds is not known.

Cell sorting on a FACSAria was used to separate CD4+ and CD8+ T cells from the PBMCs. After isolation, RNA underwent reverse transcription to generate cDNA as the sequencing template. Some clones are missing from TCRdb's copy, which holds only in-frame ones; the method was immunoSEQ multiplex PCR. The sample holds approximately 100,000 clones, approximately 52% seen once. V was cut by 0 bases and J by 7 bases, with 12 bases left in between. Germline-derived CDR1 and CDR2 are MNHEY and SMNVEV (reference sequence). This CDR3 comprises 15 residues. This sequence originates from a human donor in good health. Sequencing input: CD4+ T cells sorted from blood. The genes are TRBV27 and TRBJ1-4; no firm D call. CDR3 sequence reads: CASSLSGYMLEKLFF. The DNA of the CDR3 is TGTGCCAGCAGTTTATCAGGGTATATGCTTGAAAAACTGTTTTTT.